Following are 19 T cell receptor beta chains from one sample sequenced in a study of cytomegalovirus exposure and HLA in healthy donors. The PCR had 60 Vbeta and 13 Jbeta primers. Data came from immunoSEQ multiplex PCR; TCRdb stores just in-frame clones and leaves some out. Here the sample spans some 150,000 clones, over 60% being singletons. Sequenced input: PBMCs. These receptor sequences come from a woman under 40 in good health and CMV-seronegative.

This chain joins TRBV7-3 and TRBJ2-5; 14 bases are shared with TRBD2. With V trimmed by 3 bases and J by 2 bases, 5 bases remained unmatched. The CDR3 contains 17 residues. Looked up from germline, CDR1 is SGHTA and CDR2 is FQGTGA. The CDR3 spells CASSFGRLAGGQETQYF. CDR3 bases: TGTGCCAGCAGCTTCGGGAGACTAGCGGGGGGGCAAGAGACCCAGTACTTC.

The chain employs TRBV7-2 and TRBJ1-2; no clear D gene. This CDR3 has 12 residues. Germline CDR1 SGHTA, CDR2 FQGNSA. Trimming removed 2 bases from V and 2 bases from J, with 3 bases in between. The CDR3 region has the DNA TGTGCCAGCAGCTTACTAAACTATGGCTACACCTTC. Its translation: CASSLLNYGYTF.

The V gene is TRBV27, the J gene TRBJ2-1; D is possibly TRBD2 (5 bases). V lost 6 bases and J 0 bases, leaving 9 bases between the germline ends. The CDR3 totals 14 residues. Germline V gene sequence: CDR1 MNHEY, CDR2 SMNVEV (reference sequence). CDR3 region: CASSSGYSYNEQFF. The CDR3 DNA reads as TGTGCCAGCAGCAGCGGATACTCCTACAATGAGCAGTTCTTC.

The genes are TRBV5-3 and TRBJ2-7; D unresolved. TRBV5-3 qualifies as an ORF whose function is uncertain. CDR3 size: 13 residues. Trimming pared 1 base from V and 3 bases from J, leaving 8 bases between. The CDR3 loop is CARSLLYSYEQYF. The CDR3 nucleotides are TGTGCCAGAAGCTTGTTATACAGCTACGAGCAGTACTTC.

The chain has TRBV28 and TRBJ1-1, with D perhaps matching TRBD1 (6 bases). V lost 5 bases and J 8 bases, leaving 24 bases between the germline ends. Germline V gene sequence: CDR1 MDHEN, CDR2 SYDVKM. The CDR3 covers 16 residues. The CDR3 reads CASSTWTADRREEAFF. For the CDR3, the DNA is TGTGCCAGCAGTACCTGGACAGCGGACAGAAGGGAGGAAGCTTTCTTT. Combining the CDR3 with reference TRBV28 and TRBJ1-1 gives the whole variable domain DVKVTQSSRYLVKRTGEKVFLECVQDMDHENMFWYRQDPGLGLRLIYFSYDVKMKEKGDIPEGYSVSREKKERFSLILESASTNQTSMYLCASSTWTADRREEAFFGQGTRLTVV.

V usage is TRBV9 and J usage is TRBJ1-3; 7 nucleotides line up with TRBD1. V shed 0 bases, J shed 6 bases, and the junction held 9 bases outside the gene matches. The CDR3 length is 16 residues. The germline CDR1 and CDR2 sequences are SGDLS and YYNGEE. This CDR3 reads CASSVGEGGLANTIYF. The CDR3 region has the DNA TGTGCCAGCAGCGTAGGTGAAGGGGGCCTAGCAAACACCATATATTTT. Full variable domain (remainder filled in from reference TRBV9 and TRBJ1-3): DSGVTQTPKHLITATGQRVTLRCSPRSGDLSVYWYQQSLDQGLQFLIQYYNGEERAKGNILERFSAQQFPDLHSELNLSSLELGDSALYFCASSVGEGGLANTIYFGEGSWLTVV.

The genes are TRBV19 and TRBJ1-1; D unclear. V was trimmed by 10 bases and J by 1 base, leaving 19 bases between them. Germline V gene data show CDR1 as LNHDA and CDR2 as SQIVND (reference sequence). The CDR3 is 15 residues long. CDR3 DNA sequence: TGTGCCACCAGTGATAGGAAGAGAGGGAACACTGAAGCTTTCTTT. Translated, it gives CATSDRKRGNTEAFF.

This clone showed up just once. The chain couples TRBV7-2 to TRBJ1-5; 9 bases are shared with TRBD1. CDR1 is SGHTA and CDR2 is FQGNSA in the germline V gene. This CDR3 comprises 15 residues. V was pared by 1 base and J by 5 bases, with 3 bases of the junction left unmatched. Here the CDR3 reads CASSLGGQGHQPQHF. The CDR3 DNA sequence: TGTGCCAGCAGCTTAGGGGGACAGGGACATCAGCCCCAGCATTTT.

The V call is TRBV5-4, the J call TRBJ2-1; weak D call: TRBD1 (5 bases). Trimming shortened V by 0 bases and J by 5 bases, and 9 bases separated the two germline ends. Looked up from germline, CDR1 is SGHNT and CDR2 is YYREEE (reference sequence). The CDR3 contains 14 residues. CDR3: CASSLVGRDNEQFF. CDR3 bases: TGTGCCAGCAGCTTGGTAGGCAGGGACAATGAGCAGTTCTTC.

This chain joins TRBV28 and TRBJ1-2, with a weak D call TRBD1 (6 bases). The germline V gene encodes CDR1 MDHEN and CDR2 SYDVKM. There are 15 residues in the CDR3. The V and J ends lost 5 bases and 0 bases respectively, with 13 bases between them. CDR3 in amino acids: CASSPWTVANYGYTF. CDR3 nucleotide sequence: TGTGCCAGCAGTCCGTGGACAGTTGCTAACTATGGCTACACCTTC.

This clone was picked up one time. The J gene is TRBJ2-2, the V gene TRBV7-2; 11 nucleotides agree with TRBD1. After removal of 2 bases from V and 2 bases from J, the junction contained 1 base not matched to a gene. This CDR3 has 16 amino acids. Germline loops: CDR1 SGHTA, CDR2 FQGNSA. In nucleotides, the CDR3 is TGTGCCAGCAGCTTAAGGACAGGGGGCAACACCGGGGAGCTGTTTTTT. This encodes CASSLRTGGNTGELFF.

This clone was observed a single time. The CDR3 spells CASTQTTGAYTGELFF. For the CDR3, the DNA is TGTGCCAGCACCCAAACGACAGGGGCGTACACCGGGGAGCTGTTTTTT. This chain connects TRBV7-6 to TRBJ2-2; TRBD1 agrees at 8 bases. The CDR3 is 16 residues long. With 7 bases clipped from V and 3 bases from J, the junction kept 10 bases outside the gene matches. Germline V gene sequence: CDR1 SGHVS, CDR2 FNYEAQ.

This chain joins TRBV5-1 and TRBJ1-1; D remains ambiguous. The CDR3 extends over 13 amino acids. V dropped 4 bases and J dropped 3 bases, with 10 bases sitting between them. Looked up from germline, CDR1 is SGHRS and CDR2 is YFSETQ. CDR3 protein: CASSPGSHTEAFF. In DNA, the CDR3 is TGCGCCAGCAGCCCCGGGTCGCACACTGAAGCTTTCTTT.

This chain uses TRBV30 with TRBJ2-5; 7 positions match TRBD2. CDR1 and CDR2 (germline): GTSNPN, SVGIG (reference sequence). The junction had 6 bases not matched to a gene; V was cut back by 0 bases and J by 5 bases. This CDR3 spans 14 amino acids. This chain's CDR3 is CAWSVGGSGETQYF. As DNA, the CDR3 is TGTGCCTGGAGTGTGGGCGGGAGTGGTGAGACCCAGTACTTC.

The CDR3, as DNA: TGCGCCAGCAGCTTGTCGGGGGGCACCGGGGAGCTGTTTTTT. Its protein product is CASSLSGGTGELFF. V and J are TRBV5-1 and TRBJ2-2; 7 bases align to TRBD2. Trimming at V came to 1 base and at J to 4 bases, leaving 1 base not matched to a gene. There are 14 residues in the CDR3. CDR1 is SGHRS, CDR2 YFSETQ, per germline.

The rearrangement links TRBV28 to TRBJ2-2, with TRBD2 matching 11 bases. V dropped 5 bases and J dropped 1; count of bases not matched to a gene: 0. Germline CDR1 is MDHEN and CDR2 is SYDVKM. The CDR3 length is 15 residues. CDR3 sequence: CASSGTSGNTGELFF. The CDR3, as DNA: TGTGCCAGCAGTGGGACTAGCGGGAACACCGGGGAGCTGTTTTTT.

This chain connects TRBV6-6 to TRBJ2-2; 8 nucleotides agree with TRBD1. The CDR3 length is 14 residues. Germline V CDR1 and CDR2: MNHNY, SVGAGI (reference sequence). J gave up 5 bases and V 7 bases, and 6 bases lay outside the gene matches. As DNA, the CDR3 is TGTGCCAGCATTGCGACAGGGGCAACCGGGGAGCTGTTTTTT. This gives the protein CASIATGATGELFF.

The J gene is TRBJ2-7, the V gene TRBV2, with 11 bases aligning to TRBD1. This CDR3 spans 13 amino acids. V lost 7 bases, J lost 4 bases, and 3 bases stayed unmatched. Germline CDR1 reads SNHLY; CDR2 reads FYNNEI. CDR3 sequence reads: CASMDRGRYEQYF. CDR3 DNA: TGTGCCAGCATGGACAGGGGGCGGTACGAGCAGTACTTC.

About this clone itself: The germline gene is not matched at one end of the junction; a read error may be the cause. This chain links TRBV19 with TRBJ2-6; D is unresolved. The length of the CDR3 is 12 residues. Germline V CDR1 and CDR2: LNHDA, SQIVND (reference sequence). The CDR3 region has the DNA TGTGCCAGTAGTCCCAGACTGCCGCTTGTGGCTTTC. Its translation: CASSPRLPLVAF.